This T cell receptor (beta chain) was profiled in a study of molecular identifiers for immune sequencing clone quantification. Overall study context: Split five ways in replicates, RNA from roughly 20,000 or 100,000 naive CD8 cells had four portions sequenced.

Study observations and caveats: Clones carrying above 20 RNA copies accounted for over 98% of effector molecules, under 1% in naive cells.

Per the germline V gene, CDR1 is LGHNA and CDR2 is YSLEER. The CDR3 consists of 17 residues. The V end was cut by 0 bases, the J end by 3 bases, with 18 bases between. TCRdb independently ran MiXCR on the PCR reads; one entry per CDR3 protein. The data show roughly 93,000 distinct CDR3 sequences, around 19% seen once. This clonotype has at least ten counts. Antigen specificity is unknown. V gene TRBV4-3 combines with J gene TRBJ2-7; possibly TRBD2 for D (6 bases). This TCR came from a human donor in good health. Some libraries in this study had Jurkat cell RNA spiked in. Material: naive CD8+ T cells from blood, with Jurkat cell RNA spiked in. Subset described: FACS-sorted CD8+CD4-CCR7+CD45RA+ naive T cells. Here the CDR3 DNA reads TGCGCCAGCAGCCAAGATAGTGCGAATGCGGGAAGCTACGAGCAGTACTTC. Translating gives CASSQDSANAGSYEQYF.